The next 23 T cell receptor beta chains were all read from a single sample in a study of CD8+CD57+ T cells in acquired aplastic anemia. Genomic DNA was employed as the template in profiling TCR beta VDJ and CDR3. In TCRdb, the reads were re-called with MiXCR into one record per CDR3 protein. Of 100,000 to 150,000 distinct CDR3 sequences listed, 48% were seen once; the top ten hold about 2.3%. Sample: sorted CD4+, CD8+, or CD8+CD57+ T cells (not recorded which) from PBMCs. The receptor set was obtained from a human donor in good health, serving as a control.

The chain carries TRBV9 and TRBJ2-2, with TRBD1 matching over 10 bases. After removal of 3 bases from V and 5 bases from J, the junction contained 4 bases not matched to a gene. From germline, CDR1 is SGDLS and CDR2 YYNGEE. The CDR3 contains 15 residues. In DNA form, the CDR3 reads TGTGCCAGCAGCGCCGGACAGGGGGTTACCGGGGAGCTGTTTTTT. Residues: CASSAGQGVTGELFF.

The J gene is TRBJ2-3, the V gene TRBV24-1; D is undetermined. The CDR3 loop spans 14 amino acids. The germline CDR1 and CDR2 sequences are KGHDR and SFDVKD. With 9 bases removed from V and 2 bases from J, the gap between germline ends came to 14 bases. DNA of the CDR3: TGTGCCACCGCGGACGGATCCCTCACAGATACGCAGTATTTT. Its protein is CATADGSLTDTQYF.

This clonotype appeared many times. The CDR3 nucleotides read TGTGCCAGTAGTCCAGCAGACACAGATACGCAGTATTTT. As protein: CASSPADTDTQYF. This chain connects TRBV19 to TRBJ2-3; D not certain. The CDR3 has 13 residues. Looked up from germline, CDR1 is LNHDA and CDR2 is SQIVND (reference sequence). V shed 5 bases and J shed 2 bases, with 8 bases lying between them.

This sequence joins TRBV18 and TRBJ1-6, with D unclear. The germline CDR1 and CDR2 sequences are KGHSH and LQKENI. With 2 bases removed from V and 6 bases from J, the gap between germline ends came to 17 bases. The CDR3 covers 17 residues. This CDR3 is CASSPDPVVQVNSPLHF. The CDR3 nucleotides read TGTGCCAGCTCACCAGACCCGGTGGTACAAGTTAATTCACCCCTCCACTTT.

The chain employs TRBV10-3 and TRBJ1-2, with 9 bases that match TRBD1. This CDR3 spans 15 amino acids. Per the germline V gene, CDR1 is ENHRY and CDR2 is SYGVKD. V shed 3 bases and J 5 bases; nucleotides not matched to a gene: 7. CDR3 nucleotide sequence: TGTGCCATCAGTGAACCGGGACAGGGAAAGTATGGCTACACCTTC. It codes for CAISEPGQGKYGYTF.

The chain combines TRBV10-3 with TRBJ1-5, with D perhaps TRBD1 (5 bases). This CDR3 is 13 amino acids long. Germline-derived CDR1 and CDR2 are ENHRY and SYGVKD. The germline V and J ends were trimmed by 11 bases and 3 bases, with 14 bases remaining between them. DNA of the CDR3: TGTGCCGTCGCCGGGACGGACAATCAGCCCCAGCATTTT. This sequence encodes CAVAGTDNQPQHF.

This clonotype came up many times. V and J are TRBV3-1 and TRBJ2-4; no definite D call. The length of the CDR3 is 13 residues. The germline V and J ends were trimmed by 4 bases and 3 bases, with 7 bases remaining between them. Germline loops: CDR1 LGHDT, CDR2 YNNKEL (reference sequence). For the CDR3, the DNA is TGTGCCAGCAGCCCGATCGGCAAAAACATTCAGTACTTC. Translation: CASSPIGKNIQYF.

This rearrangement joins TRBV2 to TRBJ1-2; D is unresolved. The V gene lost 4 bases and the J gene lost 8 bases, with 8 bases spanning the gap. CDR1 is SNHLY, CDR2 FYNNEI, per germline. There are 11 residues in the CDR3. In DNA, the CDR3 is TGTGCCAGCAGTGCCGTAGGCGGCTACACCTTC. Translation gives CASSAVGGYTF.

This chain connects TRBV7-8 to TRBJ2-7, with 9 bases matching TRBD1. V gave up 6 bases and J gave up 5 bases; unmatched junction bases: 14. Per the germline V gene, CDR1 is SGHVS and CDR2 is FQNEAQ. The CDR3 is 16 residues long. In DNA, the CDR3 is TGTGCCAGCAGATTATCGTCCGGGACAGGGATCCACGAGCAGTACTTC. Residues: CASRLSSGTGIHEQYF.

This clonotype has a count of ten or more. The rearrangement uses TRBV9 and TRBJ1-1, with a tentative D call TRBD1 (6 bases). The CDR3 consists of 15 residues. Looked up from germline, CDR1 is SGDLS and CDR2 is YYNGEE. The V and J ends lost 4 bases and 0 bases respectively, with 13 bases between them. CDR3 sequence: CASSTGPDLNTEAFF. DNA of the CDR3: TGTGCCAGCAGCACAGGGCCAGATCTGAACACTGAAGCTTTCTTT.

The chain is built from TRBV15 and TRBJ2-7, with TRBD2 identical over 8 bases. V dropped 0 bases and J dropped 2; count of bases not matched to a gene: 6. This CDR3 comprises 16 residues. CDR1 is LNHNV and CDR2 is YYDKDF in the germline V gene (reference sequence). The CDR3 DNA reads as TGTGCCACCAGCAGAGATACGACTAGCGCGACCTACGAGCAGTACTTC. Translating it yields CATSRDTTSATYEQYF.

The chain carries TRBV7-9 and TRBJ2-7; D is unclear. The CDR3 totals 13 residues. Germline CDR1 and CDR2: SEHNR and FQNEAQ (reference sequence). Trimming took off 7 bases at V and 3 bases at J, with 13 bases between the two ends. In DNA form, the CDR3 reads TGTGCCAGCATCCCTAAGGCAGGCTACGAGCAGTACTTC. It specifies CASIPKAGYEQYF.

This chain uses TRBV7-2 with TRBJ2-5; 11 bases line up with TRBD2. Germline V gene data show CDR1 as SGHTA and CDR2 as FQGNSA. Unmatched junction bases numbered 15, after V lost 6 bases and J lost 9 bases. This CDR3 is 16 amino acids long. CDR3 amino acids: CASSQPLAGGPVAQYF. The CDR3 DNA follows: TGTGCCAGCAGTCAGCCCTTAGCGGGGGGGCCCGTCGCCCAGTACTTC.

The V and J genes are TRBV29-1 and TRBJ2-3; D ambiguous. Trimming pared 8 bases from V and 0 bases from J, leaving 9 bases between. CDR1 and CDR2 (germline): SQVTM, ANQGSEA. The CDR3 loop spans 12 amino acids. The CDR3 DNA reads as TGCAGCTTAACCCTTAGCACAGATACGCAGTATTTT. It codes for CSLTLSTDTQYF.

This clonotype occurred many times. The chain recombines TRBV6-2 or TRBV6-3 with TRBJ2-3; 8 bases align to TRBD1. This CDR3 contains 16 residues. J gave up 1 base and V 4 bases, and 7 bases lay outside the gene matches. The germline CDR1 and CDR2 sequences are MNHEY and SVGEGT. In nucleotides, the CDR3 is TGTGCCAGCAGTTCCGCGACAGGGGCCGGCACAGATACGCAGTATTTT. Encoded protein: CASSSATGAGTDTQYF.

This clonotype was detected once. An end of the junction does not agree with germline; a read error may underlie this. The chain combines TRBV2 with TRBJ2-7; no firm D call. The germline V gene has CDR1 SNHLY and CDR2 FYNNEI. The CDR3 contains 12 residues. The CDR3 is CTSSGSPYEQYF. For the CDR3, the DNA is TGTACCAGCAGTGGAAGCCCCTACGAGCAGTACTTC.

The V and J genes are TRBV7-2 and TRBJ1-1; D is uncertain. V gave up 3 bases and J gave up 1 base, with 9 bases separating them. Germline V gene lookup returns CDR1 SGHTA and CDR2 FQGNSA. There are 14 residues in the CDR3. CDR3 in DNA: TGTGCCAGCAGCTTTAAGCGGGGGAACACTGAAGCTTTCTTT. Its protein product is CASSFKRGNTEAFF.

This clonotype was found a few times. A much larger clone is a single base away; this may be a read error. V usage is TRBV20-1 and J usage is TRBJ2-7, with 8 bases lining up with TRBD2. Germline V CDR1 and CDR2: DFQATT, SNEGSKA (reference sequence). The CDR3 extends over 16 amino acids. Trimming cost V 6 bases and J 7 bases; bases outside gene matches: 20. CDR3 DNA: TGCAGTGCCGTGAAACCGGGACTAGGTTTCCCCAATGAGCAGTACTTC. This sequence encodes CSAVKPGLGFPNEQYF.

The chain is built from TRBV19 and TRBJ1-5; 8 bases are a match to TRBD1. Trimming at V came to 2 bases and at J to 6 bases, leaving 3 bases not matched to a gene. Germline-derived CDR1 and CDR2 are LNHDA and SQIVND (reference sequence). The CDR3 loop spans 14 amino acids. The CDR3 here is CASSIQGAGQPQHF. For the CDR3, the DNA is TGTGCCAGTAGTATACAGGGGGCCGGTCAGCCCCAGCATTTT.

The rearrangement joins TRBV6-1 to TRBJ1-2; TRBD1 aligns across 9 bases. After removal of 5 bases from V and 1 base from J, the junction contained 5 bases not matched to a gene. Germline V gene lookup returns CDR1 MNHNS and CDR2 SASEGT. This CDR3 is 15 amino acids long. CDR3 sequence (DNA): TGTGCCAGCAGTCCCGGGACAGGGCGTAACTATGGCTACACCTTC. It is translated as CASSPGTGRNYGYTF.

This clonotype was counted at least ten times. The chain's CDR3 is CASSYSSGGAANTQYF. As DNA, the CDR3 is TGTGCCAGCAGTTACTCTAGCGGGGGGGCCGCGAATACGCAGTATTTT. The chain joins TRBV2 to TRBJ2-3; 12 bases agree with TRBD2. CDR1 is SNHLY and CDR2 is FYNNEI in the germline V gene. The CDR3 loop spans 16 amino acids. The junction had 10 bases not matched to a gene; V was cut back by 5 bases and J by 7 bases.

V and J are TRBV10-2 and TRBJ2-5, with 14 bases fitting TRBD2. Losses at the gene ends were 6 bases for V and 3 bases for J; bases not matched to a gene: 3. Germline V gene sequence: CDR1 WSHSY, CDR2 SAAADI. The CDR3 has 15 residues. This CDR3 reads CASRGLAGEEETQYF. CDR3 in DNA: TGCGCCAGCAGGGGACTAGCGGGAGAGGAAGAGACCCAGTACTTC.

The CDR3: CASSLDLSGYTF. The CDR3 DNA reads TGCGCCAGCAGCTTGGACCTTTCTGGCTACACCTTC. This chain links TRBV5-1 with TRBJ1-2, with D uncertain. The V end lost 0 bases, the J end lost 7 bases, and 7 bases lay between the germline ends. The CDR3 runs 12 residues. CDR1 and CDR2 (germline): SGHRS, YFSETQ.